Listed below are T cell receptor beta chains from one sample, sequenced in a study of T cell repertoires in cytomegalovirus infection. TCRdb recomputed calls from the reads with MiXCR, one row per CDR3 protein. The sample has around 180,000 distinct CDR3 sequences, 28% seen once; the top ten hold 31%. The sample comprised PBMCs. All receptors derive from a human donor in good health (CMV status not recorded). Some clones in this sample may be carry-over from other donors' samples. CDR3s include the opening cysteine and the closing phenylalanine or tryptophan. The D gene is left open where the match is weak. Clone size, where shown, is once, few, many, or a class for clones that have expanded.

cdr3_nt cdr3_aa j_call d_call clone_size v_call
TGTGCCAGCAGCTTAGGGGCAGCCTCTGGGGCCAACGTCCTGACTTTC CASSLGAASGANVLTF TRBJ2-6 NA many TRBV7-2
TGTGCCAGCAGTTTCAGTATCAATCAGCCCCAGCATTTT CASSFSINQPQHF TRBJ1-5 NA few TRBV12-3/TRBV12-4
TGTGCCAGCAGCTTAGAAGGGACTGGATTGAACACCGGGGAGCTGTTTTTT CASSLEGTGLNTGELFF TRBJ2-2 NA NA TRBV7-2
TGTGCCAGTGCTCTGGCAGGGGGCGGCTCTGGGGCCAACGTCCTGACTTTC CASALAGGGSGANVLTF TRBJ2-6 TRBD1 once TRBV19
TGTGCCAGCAGTTACCGACGGAACCCAAGCCCGGAGCTGTTTTTT CASSYRRNPSPELFF TRBJ2-2 NA NA TRBV6-2/TRBV6-3
TGTGCCAGCAGTGGCGGGACGGCAAACACAGATACGCAGTATTTT CASSGGTANTDTQYF TRBJ2-3 NA NA TRBV25-1
TGCGCCAGCAGCCGGTGGGGGGGAATGACTCAAGAGACCCAGTACTTC CASSRWGGMTQETQYF TRBJ2-5 TRBD2 few TRBV5-1
TGTGCCAGTAGTAAATCTTCGGGACAGGGAGGAACTGAAGCTTTCTTT CASSKSSGQGGTEAFF TRBJ1-1 TRBD1 NA TRBV19
TGTGCCAGCAGCTTCGTAAGCGGGGGAGGCAATGAGCAGTTCTTC CASSFVSGGGNEQFF TRBJ2-1 TRBD2 NA TRBV11-2
TGTGCCAGCAGACTAAAAATCGGGACCGCCCGCAATGAGCAGTTCTTC CASRLKIGTARNEQFF TRBJ2-1 NA NA TRBV6-5
TGTGCCAGCAGCTTAGGGGAAGGGGACTATGGCTACACCTTC CASSLGEGDYGYTF TRBJ1-2 NA NA TRBV7-6
TGCAGCGTTGATGTTGCTTATGGCTACACCTTC CSVDVAYGYTF TRBJ1-2 NA once TRBV29-1
TGTGCCAGCAGCTTCCAAGGATTTGTCGGGGCCAACGTCCTGACTTTC CASSFQGFVGANVLTF TRBJ2-6 NA NA TRBV11-1
TGTGCCAGCAGCTATGGAGCTGAGCAGTACTTC CASSYGAEQYF TRBJ2-7 NA NA TRBV7-2
TGTGCCAGCTCTCTTGCACCCCACGGGGGCGTAGGGGATACGCAGTATTTT CASSLAPHGGVGDTQYF TRBJ2-3 NA NA TRBV18
TGTGCCAGCAGCTTAGAAGGGACTAGCGGGGGGGCCTTCCCGTTCTTC CASSLEGTSGGAFPFF TRBJ2-1 TRBD2 NA TRBV7-2
TGTGCCAGCAGCTTAGAACGAGACCGTGTTGAAGCTTTCTTT CASSLERDRVEAFF TRBJ1-1 NA few TRBV7-8
TGTGCCAGCAGCTTGGAAGAGGACACCTTCACCGATACGCAGTATTTT CASSLEEDTFTDTQYF TRBJ2-3 NA NA TRBV5-6
TGTGCCAGTGGTGCGTCAGGGGTTGACTATGGCTACACCTTC CASGASGVDYGYTF TRBJ1-2 NA few TRBV19
TGTGCCAGCAGTTTAATGGGAGGCTACACCTTC CASSLMGGYTF TRBJ1-2 NA NA TRBV12-3/TRBV12-4
TGTGCCAGCAGTTTTACAGGGGTAGAGACCCAGTACTTC CASSFTGVETQYF TRBJ2-5 TRBD1 NA TRBV7-3
TGTGCCAGCACTGACCGGACAGGGGGCGCCAATGGCTACACCTTC CASTDRTGGANGYTF TRBJ1-2 TRBD1 NA TRBV6-1
TGTGCCAGCAGCTTCAGGCAGGCCAATTCACCCCTCCACTTT CASSFRQANSPLHF TRBJ1-6 NA NA TRBV7-2
TGTGCCAGCAGTTTGTCGACTGTCTCTGGGGCCAACGTCCTGACTTTC CASSLSTVSGANVLTF TRBJ2-6 NA few TRBV27
TGTGCCAGCAGGTCGTGGACGGATAACTATGGCTACACCTTC CASRSWTDNYGYTF TRBJ1-2 NA NA TRBV6-5
TGTGCCAGCAGCCATAGCGGGGGGCGAGGCACAGATACGCAGTATTTT CASSHSGGRGTDTQYF TRBJ2-3 TRBD2 few TRBV3-1
TGTGCCAGCAGGGGTATCGGGGAGCTGTTTTTT CASRGIGELFF TRBJ2-2 NA NA TRBV6-2/TRBV6-3
TGCGCCAGCAGCCGAAGCAGCGACAATGAGCAGTTCTTC CASSRSSDNEQFF TRBJ2-1 NA NA TRBV5-1
TGCAGCGTTCCTGGGACAGGCCGGTATGAGCAGTTCTTC CSVPGTGRYEQFF TRBJ2-1 TRBD1 NA TRBV29-1
TGTGCCAGCAGTACACAGGGAACGAACACTGAAGCTTTCTTT CASSTQGTNTEAFF TRBJ1-1 NA NA TRBV12-3/TRBV12-4
TGTGCCAGCAGCTTAGGGCAGGGCCACAATGAGCAGTTCTTC CASSLGQGHNEQFF TRBJ2-1 NA NA TRBV11-2
TGTGCCAGCAGCCCCCGTTGGGGGGGGAGTCGAGAGCAGTACTTC CASSPRWGGSREQYF TRBJ2-7 TRBD2 NA TRBV11-2
TGTGCCAGCAGCTTCAAGACAGGAGAGGAGACCCAGTACTTC CASSFKTGEETQYF TRBJ2-5 NA few TRBV7-8
TGTGCCAGCAGTTATGAGGGGGGGAATTTACCCCTCCACTTT CASSYEGGNLPLHF TRBJ1-6 NA NA TRBV6-5